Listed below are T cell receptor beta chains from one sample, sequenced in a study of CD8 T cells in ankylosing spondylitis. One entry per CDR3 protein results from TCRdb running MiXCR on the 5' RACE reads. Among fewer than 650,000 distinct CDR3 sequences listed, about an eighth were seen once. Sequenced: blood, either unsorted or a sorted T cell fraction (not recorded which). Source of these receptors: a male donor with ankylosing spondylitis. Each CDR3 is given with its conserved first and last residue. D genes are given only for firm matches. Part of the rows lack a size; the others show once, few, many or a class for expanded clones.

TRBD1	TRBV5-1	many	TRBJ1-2	TGCGCCAGCAGTTTAGGACAGGGATCGTACGCATATGGCTACACCTTC	CASSLGQGSYAYGYTF
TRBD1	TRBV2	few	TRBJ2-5	TGTGCCAGCAGTCAGAGACAGGGGGACCAAGAGACCCAGTACTTC	CASSQRQGDQETQYF
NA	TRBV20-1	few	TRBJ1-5	TGCAGTGCTATTGGGGGAGAAAGCAATCAGCCCCAGCATTTT	CSAIGGESNQPQHF
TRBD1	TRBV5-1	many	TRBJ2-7	TGCGCCAGCAGCTTGAACAGGGGGCACGAGCAGTACTTC	CASSLNRGHEQYF
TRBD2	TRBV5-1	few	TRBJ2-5	TGCGCCAGCAGCACTGGGACCGCGGGGGGGGAGACCCAGTACTTC	CASSTGTAGGETQYF
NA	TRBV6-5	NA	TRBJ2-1	TGTGCCAGCAGTTCCCAACAACCCTCCTACAATGAGCAGTTCTTC	CASSSQQPSYNEQFF
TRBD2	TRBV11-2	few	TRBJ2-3	TGTGCCAGCAGCTTAGATCGGCTAGCGGGAGGGGATACGCAGTATTTT	CASSLDRLAGGDTQYF
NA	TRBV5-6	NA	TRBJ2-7	TGTGCCAGCAGCCACGACTTTGCCTACGAGCAGTACTTC	CASSHDFAYEQYF
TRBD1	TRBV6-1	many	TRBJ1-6	TGTGCCAGCAGTGGCCTCCCCTTCGGACAGGGTAACTCACCCCTCCACTTT	CASSGLPFGQGNSPLHF
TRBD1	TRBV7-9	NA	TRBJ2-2	TGTGCCAGCAGCCCCCGCCAAGCACAGGGGAGCACCGGGGAGCTGTTTTTT	CASSPRQAQGSTGELFF
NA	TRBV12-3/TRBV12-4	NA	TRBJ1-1	TGTGCCAGCAGTTTACCGAGTGGGGTGGGGAGGGACACTGAAGCTTTCTTT	CASSLPSGVGRDTEAFF
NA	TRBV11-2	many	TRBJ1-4	TGTGCCAGCAGCTTAGGAGGGCCCAGCGAAAAACTGTTTTTT	CASSLGGPSEKLFF
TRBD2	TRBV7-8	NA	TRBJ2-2	TGTGCCAGCAGCCCCACTCGCGGGAGGGACACCGGGGAGCTGTTTTTT	CASSPTRGRDTGELFF
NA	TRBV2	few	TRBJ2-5	TGTGCCAGCATCCTAGTGGTTGGAGAGACCCAGTACTTC	CASILVVGETQYF
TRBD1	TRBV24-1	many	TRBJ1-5	TGTGCCACCCACGACAGGGAGGGGCAGCCCCAGCATTTT	CATHDREGQPQHF
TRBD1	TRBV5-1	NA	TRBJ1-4	TGCGCCAGCAGCTTGGCTTGGGACAGTAATAATGAAAAACTGTTTTTT	CASSLAWDSNNEKLFF